One and the same sample provided the 19 T cell receptor beta chains below, sequenced in a study of T cells in Graves' hyperthyroidism and ophthalmopathy. Researchers amplified the TCR beta CDR3 regions from RNA transcripts. A first-round RT-PCR of the TCR CDR3 used the HTBI primer set. TCRdb passed the multiplex PCR reads through MiXCR, listing each CDR3 protein once. The table lists roughly 640,000 distinct CDR3 sequences, about a sixth of them singletons. The material sequenced was blood. These receptor sequences come from a woman in her 40s with Graves' ophthalmopathy.

This clonotype was seen repeatedly, ten times or more. The gene calls are TRBV20-1 and TRBJ1-2; D gene uncertain. This CDR3 has 14 amino acids. In germline, CDR1 is DFQATT, CDR2 SNEGSKA (reference sequence). With 3 bases removed from V and 7 bases from J, the gap between germline ends came to 18 bases. The DNA of the CDR3 is TGCAGTGCTAGCAATTGGGATACCGGTTTTGGCTACACCTTC. Translation: CSASNWDTGFGYTF.

This clonotype was detected many times. The genes are TRBV3-1 and TRBJ2-5; a weak D match, TRBD2 (5 bases). Germline assignment: CDR1 LGHDT and CDR2 YNNKEL (reference sequence). There are 15 residues in the CDR3. V was pared by 1 base and J by 5 bases, with 14 bases between. CDR3: CASSQGLYSGETQYF. In nucleotides, the CDR3 is TGTGCCAGCAGCCAAGGGCTATACAGCGGTGAGACCCAGTACTTC.

The gene calls are TRBV7-2 and TRBJ1-1; D call uncertain. The germline CDR1 and CDR2 sequences are SGHTA and FQGNSA. This CDR3 comprises 15 residues. The V end lost 1 base, the J end lost 8 bases, and 17 bases lay between the germline ends. The CDR3 spells CASSLGRVRETEAFF. DNA of the CDR3: TGTGCCAGCAGCTTAGGCCGGGTTAGGGAGACGGAAGCTTTCTTT.

Ten or more counts support this clonotype. The chain couples TRBV2 to TRBJ2-5, with TRBD1 as a possible D gene (6 bases). The V gene's germline CDR1 is SNHLY and CDR2 FYNNEI. This CDR3 comprises 15 residues. V was clipped by 4 bases and J by 1 base, with 13 bases between them. In nucleotides, the CDR3 is TGTGCCAGCAGTGTGGAACTACAGGGCCAAGAGACCCAGTACTTC. Translated: CASSVELQGQETQYF.

This clonotype was counted at least ten times. V and J are TRBV25-1 and TRBJ2-5; the match to TRBD1 covers 7 bases. The CDR3 loop spans 13 amino acids. The V gene end was trimmed by 8 bases and the J gene end by 3 bases; junction bases not matched to a gene: 6. In germline, CDR1 is MGHDK, CDR2 SYGVNS. CDR3 bases: TGTGCCAGCCGGGACAGCGGCGAAGAGACCCAGTACTTC. Translating it yields CASRDSGEETQYF.

This clonotype was counted a few times. The rearrangement joins TRBV5-1 to TRBJ1-1; 11 bases fit TRBD1. The CDR3 consists of 15 residues. The germline gives CDR1 SGHRS, CDR2 YFSETQ. V shed 4 bases and J 5 bases; nucleotides not matched to a gene: 7. The CDR3 protein is CASSEGTGGQTEAFF. The CDR3 DNA follows: TGCGCCAGCAGCGAAGGGACAGGGGGGCAGACTGAAGCTTTCTTT. Using reference TRBV5-1 and TRBJ1-1 for the parts outside the CDR3, the full variable domain is KAGVTQTPRYLIKTRGQQVTLSCSPISGHRSVSWYQQTPGQGLQFLFEYFSETQRNKGNFPGRFSGRQFSNSRSEMNVSTLELGDSALYLCASSEGTGGQTEAFFGQGTRLTVV.

This clonotype was recorded at least ten times. This sequence joins TRBV12-3 or TRBV12-4 and TRBJ2-2; the match to TRBD1 covers 7 bases. The CDR3 length is 15 residues. V lost 7 bases and J lost 0; bases outside the gene matches: 5. CDR3 protein: CASTRDSPNTGELFF. The CDR3, as DNA: TGTGCCAGCACAAGGGACAGCCCGAACACCGGGGAGCTGTTTTTT.

CDR3 protein: CASRRVASHEKLFF. For the CDR3, the DNA is TGTGCCAGCAGGAGGGTGGCGTCCCATGAAAAACTGTTTTTT. The chain uses TRBV28 and TRBJ1-4; unclear D gene. The ends were cut back, 6 bases at V and 6 bases at J, with 14 bases in the middle. The CDR3 contains 14 residues. CDR1 MDHEN and CDR2 SYDVKM come from the germline V gene.

This clonotype was recorded at least ten times. The chain links TRBV7-2 to TRBJ2-5; the D is unclear. Germline assignment: CDR1 SGHTA and CDR2 FQGNSA. V shed 5 bases and J shed 5 bases, with 12 bases lying between them. This CDR3 has 13 amino acids. The CDR3 protein is CASSQTWRETQYF. In nucleotides, the CDR3 is TGTGCCAGCAGCCAGACTTGGCGGGAGACCCAGTACTTC.

This chain links TRBV6-2 or TRBV6-3 with TRBJ2-1; D is unclear. The germline V gene encodes CDR1 MNHEY and CDR2 SVGEGT. Trimming pared 6 bases from V and 0 bases from J, leaving 12 bases between. The CDR3 loop spans 15 amino acids. CDR3 sequence (DNA): TGTGCCAGCAGAAATCCAGGTTACTCCTACAATGAGCAGTTCTTC. This gives the protein CASRNPGYSYNEQFF.

This clonotype was seen many times. The CDR3 sequence is CSARTSGSSYNEQFF. The CDR3 DNA is TGCAGTGCTAGAACTAGCGGTTCGTCCTACAATGAGCAGTTCTTC. The chain links TRBV20-1 to TRBJ2-1, with TRBD2 identical over 8 bases. CDR1 is DFQATT and CDR2 is SNEGSKA in the germline V gene (reference sequence). V dropped 2 bases and J dropped 1; count of bases not matched to a gene: 4. The CDR3 is 15 amino acids.

This clonotype has ten or more counts. V gene TRBV2 combines with J gene TRBJ1-1, with D possibly being TRBD1 (5 bases). From germline, CDR1 is SNHLY and CDR2 FYNNEI. The V gene lost 6 bases and the J gene lost 6 bases, with 11 bases spanning the gap. CDR3 length equals 12 residues. The CDR3 DNA reads TGTGCCAGCAGGGGGCCGGTCCCTGAAGCTTTCTTT. Translated, it gives CASRGPVPEAFF.

This clonotype came up a few times. The rearrangement joins TRBV9 to TRBJ2-1; 7 nucleotides agree with TRBD2. CDR1 and CDR2 (germline): SGDLS, YYNGEE. Unmatched junction bases numbered 5, after V lost 4 bases and J lost 4 bases. The CDR3 runs to 14 residues. CDR3 coding DNA: TGTGCCAGCAGCCACGGACTAGGTTACAATGAGCAGTTCTTC. It is translated as CASSHGLGYNEQFF.

This clonotype was seen ten or more times. The chain uses TRBV20-1 and TRBJ1-2, with a weak D call TRBD1 (5 bases). Germline lookup yields CDR1 DFQATT and CDR2 SNEGSKA (reference sequence). V lost 3 bases and J lost 4, with 12 bases in between. The CDR3 runs to 13 residues. The CDR3 bases are TGCAGTGCTAGTGAGGGGACGGGCTATGGCTACACCTTC. Its protein is CSASEGTGYGYTF.

This clonotype has ten or more counts. The V call is TRBV30, the J call TRBJ2-5; D unresolved. Per the germline V gene, CDR1 is GTSNPN and CDR2 is SVGIG (reference sequence). CDR3 length: 10 residues. V was shortened by 8 bases and J by 3 bases, with 7 bases between the two germline ends. CDR3 bases: TGTGCCATGATGGAAGAGACCCAGTACTTC. This encodes CAMMEETQYF.

This clonotype appeared once. The rearrangement uses TRBV2 and TRBJ2-1; D unresolved. Deletions cut 4 bases from V and 5 bases from J, with 12 bases between. The germline CDR1 and CDR2 sequences are SNHLY and FYNNEI. This CDR3 has 14 amino acids. The CDR3 here is CASSVTGSNNEQFF. The CDR3 DNA sequence: TGTGCCAGCAGTGTCACTGGTAGCAACAATGAGCAGTTCTTC.

The chain carries TRBV18 and TRBJ2-7; D is unclear. The CDR3 totals 14 residues. Germline lookup yields CDR1 KGHSH and CDR2 LQKENI. Between the trimmed V and J ends, which lost 3 bases and 2 bases, there was a span of 11 bases. The CDR3 DNA reads TGTGCCAGCTCACCTTCTGAGATTACCTACGAGCAGTACTTC. The encoded protein is CASSPSEITYEQYF. The full variable domain, its missing parts supplied by reference TRBV18 and TRBJ2-7, is NAGVMQNPRHLVRRRGQEARLRCSPMKGHSHVYWYRQLPEEGLKFMVYLQKENIIDESGMPKERFSAEFPKEGPSILRIQQVVRGDSAAYFCASSPSEITYEQYFGPGTRLTVT.

The CDR3 is CASSIQMEETQYF. The CDR3 nucleotides read TGTGCCAGTAGTATCCAGATGGAAGAGACCCAGTACTTC. V usage is TRBV19 and J usage is TRBJ2-5; unclear D gene. The CDR3 loop spans 13 amino acids. Germline CDR1 is LNHDA and CDR2 is SQIVND (reference sequence). Trimming took 3 bases from V and 3 from J, leaving 8 bases between them. The whole variable domain, filled in from reference TRBV19 and TRBJ2-5, reads DGGITQSPKYLFRKEGQNVTLSCEQNLNHDAMYWYRQDPGQGLRLIYYSQIVNDFQKGDIAEGYSVSREKKESFPLTVTSAQKNPTAFYLCASSIQMEETQYFGPGTRLLVL.

This clonotype was picked up many times. The rearrangement links TRBV11-2 to TRBJ2-5; D gene uncertain. Trimming shortened V by 3 bases and J by 5 bases, and 10 bases separated the two germline ends. The CDR3 is 13 amino acids. The germline gives CDR1 SGHAT, CDR2 FQNNGV. The DNA of the CDR3 is TGTGCCAGCAGCTTGGAAGGAATCGAGACCCAGTACTTC. It is translated as CASSLEGIETQYF.